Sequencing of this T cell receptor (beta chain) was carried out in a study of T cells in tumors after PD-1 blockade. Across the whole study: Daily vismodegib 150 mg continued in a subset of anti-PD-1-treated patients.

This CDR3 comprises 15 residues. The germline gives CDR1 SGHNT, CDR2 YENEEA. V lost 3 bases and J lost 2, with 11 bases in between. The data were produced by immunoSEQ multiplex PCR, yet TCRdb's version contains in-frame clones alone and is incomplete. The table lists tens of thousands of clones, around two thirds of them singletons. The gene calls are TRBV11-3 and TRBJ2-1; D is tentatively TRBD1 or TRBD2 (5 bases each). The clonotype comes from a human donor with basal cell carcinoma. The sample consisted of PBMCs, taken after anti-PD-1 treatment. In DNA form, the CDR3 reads TGTGCCAGCAGCTTTACCGGGGCCCCCTACAATGAGCAGTTCTTC. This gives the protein CASSFTGAPYNEQFF. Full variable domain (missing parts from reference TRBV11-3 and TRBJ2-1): EAGVVQSPRYKIIEKKQPVAFWCNPISGHNTLYWYLQNLGQGPELLIRYENEEAVDDSQLPKDRFSAERLKGVDSTLKIQPAELGDSAVYLCASSFTGAPYNEQFFGPGTRLTVL.